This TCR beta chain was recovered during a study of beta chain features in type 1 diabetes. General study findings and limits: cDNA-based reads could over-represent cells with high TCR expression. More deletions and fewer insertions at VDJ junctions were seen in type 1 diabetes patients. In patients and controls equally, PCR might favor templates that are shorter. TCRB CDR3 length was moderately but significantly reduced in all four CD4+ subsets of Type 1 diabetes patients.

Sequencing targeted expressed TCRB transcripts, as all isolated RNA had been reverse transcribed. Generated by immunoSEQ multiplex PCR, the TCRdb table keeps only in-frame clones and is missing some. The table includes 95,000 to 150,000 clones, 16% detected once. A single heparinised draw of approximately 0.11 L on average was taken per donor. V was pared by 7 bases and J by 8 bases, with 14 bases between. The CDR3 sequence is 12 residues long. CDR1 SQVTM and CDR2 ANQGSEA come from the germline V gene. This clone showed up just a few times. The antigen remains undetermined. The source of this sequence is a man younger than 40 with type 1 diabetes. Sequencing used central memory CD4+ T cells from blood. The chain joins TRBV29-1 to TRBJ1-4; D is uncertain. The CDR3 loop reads CSADVTGEKLFF. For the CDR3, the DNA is TGCAGCGCTGATGTGACTGGGGAAAAACTGTTTTTT.